The entry below describes one T cell receptor (beta chain). The clone's antigen remains unknown. The data originate from a study of cytomegalovirus exposure and HLA in healthy donors (dated by TCRdb to 2015 to 2018). Describing the broader study: In an earlier analysis of approximately 640 of the donors, under 300 Gb of sequence data and just under 120 million unique TCR beta sequences from 150 million to 200 million T cells were reported. An early release that covered some 630 HLA-typed donors contained about 300 gigabases of sequencing data and tens of millions of unique TCR sequences. Among the approximately 400 genotyped donors, approximately 76% belonged to the genetic ancestry cluster associated with self-reported Caucasian donors. The study aimed to test whether cataloging public T cell receptors could reveal signatures of past pathogen exposure. The study profiled the T cell repertoires of approximately 700 subjects by immunosequencing and related them to cytomegalovirus serostatus. In addition to the first cohort of hundreds of subjects, a separate validation cohort of approximately 130 different subjects was used. To predict cytomegalovirus infection status, the study combined high-throughput TCR immunosequencing, statistical association of individual TCRs with disease status, and machine learning. A later analysis re-analyzed previously published TCR beta repertoires from 500 to 700 donors and added high-resolution HLA genotyping to study TCR occurrence patterns. Rather than drawing on any new phenotypic data, the later analysis identified candidate immune exposures from TCR beta sequences and the way those sequences occurred across donors. An earlier analysis of around 540 of the donors applied high-throughput TCR beta sequencing to assess whether each TCR beta V gene segment acted as functional or pseudogenic. Donor age, sex, ethnicity and CMV serostatus were collected together with the repertoire data. A later genetic analysis took genome-wide SNP genotypes for about 55% of the 666 donors and used that subset as a discovery cohort. Every discovery cohort repertoire had been produced on one sequencing platform. HLA typing included class I and class II loci at four-digit resolution. Typing coverage varied by locus: about 620-630 donors for A, B, C, DRB1 and DQB1; more than 500 for DQA1; approximately 610 for DPA1; around 490 for DPB1. Because of strong linkage in the cohort, five DR-DQ haplotypes were treated as single units for association and clustering. Among 300 to 500 genotyped donors of the cohort, an average of approximately 240,000 unique TCR beta nucleotide sequences was sequenced per donor, of which approximately 19% were non-productive.

The library was prepared using the immunoSEQ multiplex PCR assay. For the multiplex PCR, a mixture combining 60 forward primers for TCR Vbeta segments and 13 reverse primers for TCR Jbeta segments was used. The CDR3 region of rearranged TCR beta genes was amplified from genomic DNA with a multiplex PCR assay. On the Illumina HiSeq System, the amplified TCR beta libraries were sequenced as 87-base-pair reads. The study's own analysis went as follows. A later analysis tallied roughly 78 million unique TCR beta chains across the 666 repertoires, and 10 million to 11 million of those chains were shared by two or more donors. A nearest-neighbor algorithm error-corrected the raw reads and collapsed the reads into unique sequences, merging closely related sequences to remove PCR and sequencing errors. V, D and J gene segments were assigned by aligning CDR3 sequences to IMGT reference sequences. For a sequence to be retained, a match of at least six nucleotides was required to both a V gene segment and a J gene segment. A rearrangement counted as productive if the CDR3 had no stop codons and remained in frame with V and J, and every other rearrangement counted as non-productive. CDR3 was defined by IMGT convention, running from the second conserved V-encoded cysteine to the conserved J-encoded phenylalanine. Sequences without an unambiguous match to a single V gene segment were excluded from the earlier analysis of 450 to 750 of the donors. In an earlier analysis of several hundred of the donors, V segments were called functional above 56.7% productive rearrangements and were called segregating when the between-donor standard deviation exceeded 5%. A statistical classification framework was built for diagnosing cytomegalovirus status from the catalog of TCR beta chain sequences. In a later analysis, V and J genes were assigned by comparing TCR nucleotide sequences against IMGT/GENE-DB human TR gene sequences. The TCRdist pipeline was used in a later analysis to assign CDR3 sequences and most-parsimonious VDJ recombination scenarios. In a later analysis, every TCR beta chain was defined by the combination of its CDR3 amino acid sequence and its V-gene family, and reads without a unique V-gene family were dropped. In a later analysis, 500 to 700 highly shared, low-generation-probability nucleotide sequences were removed to address suspected cross-contamination and a sequencing artifact. In a later analysis, a clonal expansion index for each public chain was calculated from normalized within-repertoire ranks of inferred template counts. Generation probabilities in a later analysis came from a VDJ recombination model fitted to out-of-frame rearrangements, and those results were checked against IGoR. Hypergeometric tests were used in a later analysis to score TCR-TCR, TCR-HLA and TCR-CMV co-occurrence, with a repertoire-size bias correction applied to the TCR pairs. A later analysis estimated false discovery rates by permuting HLA or CMV assignments 20 times. A later analysis grouped co-occurring TCRs with DBSCAN, adding TCRdist sequence similarity when clustering within HLA-allele-positive subsets. Repertoires with fewer than 30,000 or more than 120,000 public chains were left out of co-occurrence clustering, as were about 5 repertoires with anomalous nucleotide sharing. Held by TCRdb, this immuneACCESS table contains in-frame sequences only and omits some clones. Under half of the omission traces to an unresolved V gene where checked; the cause of the rest is unknown. From that table come the V and J calls and clone size; the DNA was used to work out D and trimming. The sample's clone listing holds roughly 140,000 clones. The ten largest clones represent roughly 2.7% of the sample.

What the work shows at the level of the full study, not this receptor alone: A later analysis found that TCR association rates varied across HLA loci, with DRB1 alleles showing the most associated TCRs and HLA-C alleles the fewest. The study gave a list of 150 to 200 TCR beta chains associated with cytomegalovirus. The classifier was reported to diagnose cytomegalovirus status with high specificity and sensitivity in both the original cohort and the validation cohort. In a later genetic analysis, fewer N-insertions in productive TCRs were reported among donors in an Asian-associated ancestry cluster than the roughly 710-donor mean. CMV serostatus was the only immune exposure information available for the cohort. The authors suggested that the approach could potentially be generalized to other disease states and immunological phenotypes. In vitro tests confirmed that a few of the cytomegalovirus-associated TCR beta chains recognize cytomegalovirus antigens. Correlated functional status among segregating V segments might reflect linkage disequilibrium, but an unknown experimental factor could not be ruled out. Most TCR sequences were observed very rarely across donors, whereas some public TCRs were present in many individuals. Assigning TCR associations to individual alleles was difficult when HLA alleles, especially DR and DQ, strongly co-occurred. In a later analysis, most CMV-associated TCR beta chains were found to appear HLA-restricted, with HLA associations seemingly driven largely by CMV exposure. Only TCR beta chains were sequenced in this cohort, and the absence of alpha or paired-chain data limited detectable features. In an earlier analysis of more than 500 of the donors, most TCR beta V segments appeared in productive rearrangements about 87% or about 30% of the time, broadly matching IMGT annotations. A later genetic analysis associated a missense DCLRE1C variant with V-gene and J-gene trimming of TCR beta chains, and an independent cohort replicated the association. Because HLA typing was unavailable for some donors at each locus, only the typed subset was used in association tests. In a later analysis, 16,951 TCR beta sequences were associated with specific HLA alleles at a false discovery rate of 0.05. The earlier analysis of some 560 of the donors excluded 15 to 20 rarely observed V segments, including chromosome 9 orphons, because counts were too low. A further reported finding was that TCR beta sequences accurately predicted the HLA-A and HLA-B alleles for most subjects in the first cohort. Presence/absence analyses assumed roughly uniform sequencing depth across donors, an assumption that may not hold. A later analysis found that HLA-associated TCR beta chains were more clonally expanded and had lower generation probabilities than equally common non-associated chains. A cluster of highly shared sequence variants was judged likely to be a technical artifact of the sequencing pipeline. In a later analysis, several top co-occurrence clusters were reported to appear linked to parvovirus B19, influenza, CMV and Epstein-Barr virus.

The cohort comprised hundreds of healthy bone marrow donors. All cohort members were sampled while nominally healthy, although unrecorded immune exposures were likely present. The donor was CMV seronegative and belonged to the group of roughly 330 seronegative cohort members. Each donor provided a peripheral blood sample, and peripheral blood mononuclear cells were used for TCR beta sequencing. The Qiagen DNeasy Blood Extraction Kit was used to extract genomic DNA from the blood cell samples. Sequenced sample: PBMCs. The origin of this receptor is a man between 35 and 55 years old in good health and CMV-seronegative.

The nucleotides are TGTGCCAGCTCACCAGTTAACAACCAAGAGACCCAGTACTTC. Its amino acids are CASSPVNNQETQYF. The V gene is TRBV18 and the J gene is TRBJ2-5; a confident D gene designation cannot be given. Taken from cysteine to phenylalanine, the CDR3 has 14 residues. The read is trimmed to its CDR3 DNA, 42 bases read in frame from base 1. V lost 2 bases and J lost 0 bases; the stretch between them is 7 bases long. Sequences KGHSH (CDR1) and LQKENI (CDR2) are obtained from the germline V gene.